The 22 T cell receptor beta chains listed next were all sequenced from one sample in a study of PD-L1 blockade in urothelial cancer. Assay used: immunoSEQ multiplex PCR; TCRdb lists only in-frame clones, some missing. The sample lists tens of thousands of clones, 81% occurring once. Sequencing used PBMCs, obtained around atezolizumab (anti-PD-L1) treatment. The receptor set was obtained from a man in his 70s with urothelial cancer.

The chain couples TRBV11-2 to TRBJ2-3, with a weak D call TRBD2 (6 bases). V was cut by 1 base and J by 0 bases, with 8 bases left in between. Germline V lookup: CDR1 SGHAT, CDR2 FQNNGV. The CDR3 contains 15 residues. CDR3 in amino acids: CASSLGGGSTDTQYF. The CDR3 DNA sequence: TGTGCCAGCAGCTTAGGAGGAGGGAGCACAGATACGCAGTATTTT.

The chain couples TRBV7-8 to TRBJ2-5; maybe TRBD1 (6 bases). The CDR3 has 14 amino acids. Trimming left V 5 bases short and J 5 bases short, with 15 bases between. Germline CDR1 SGHVS, CDR2 FQNEAQ. This CDR3 is CASSTPGQRETQYF. CDR3 DNA sequence: TGTGCCAGCAGCACCCCAGGACAGAGGGAGACCCAGTACTTC.

This chain connects TRBV5-4 to TRBJ1-3; D not certain. Germline V gene lookup returns CDR1 SGHNT and CDR2 YYREEE (reference sequence). Trimming took 5 bases from V and 8 from J, leaving 20 bases between them. The CDR3 length is 15 residues. The CDR3 DNA is TGTGCCAGCAGTCTTAGGCAGGAGGGCCCGGACACCATATATTTT. Its translation is CASSLRQEGPDTIYF.

The gene calls are TRBV11-1 and TRBJ1-1; D is undetermined. V was pared by 5 bases and J by 1 base, with 8 bases between. The CDR3 extends over 13 amino acids. The germline gives CDR1 SGHAT, CDR2 FQDESV (reference sequence). Here the CDR3 reads CASSPGRNTEAFF. The CDR3 DNA reads TGTGCCAGCAGCCCGGGTAGGAACACTGAAGCTTTCTTT.

The chain combines TRBV6-5 with TRBJ2-5; D is unclear. Germline values: CDR1 MNHEY, CDR2 SVGAGI. The CDR3 totals 13 residues. Trimming removed 0 bases at V and 7 bases at J, with 9 bases between. The CDR3 spells CASSYSPRGTQYF. For the CDR3, the DNA is TGTGCCAGCAGTTACTCGCCCCGAGGGACCCAGTACTTC.

V gene TRBV5-1 combines with J gene TRBJ2-7; TRBD1 aligns across 10 bases. CDR1 and CDR2 from the germline V gene are SGHRS and YFSETQ. Germline trimming cut 1 base from V and 7 bases from J; bases unmatched to any gene: 8. This CDR3 has 15 amino acids. The CDR3 protein is CASSLTGQGSWEQYF. CDR3 sequence (DNA): TGCGCCAGCAGCTTGACGGGACAGGGGTCGTGGGAGCAGTACTTC.

This rearrangement joins TRBV5-8 to TRBJ1-2; 8 nucleotides agree with TRBD1. The germline V gene encodes CDR1 SGHTS and CDR2 YDEGEE. There are 13 residues in the CDR3. V was pared by 4 bases and J by 8 bases, with 7 bases of the junction left unmatched. The CDR3 here is CASSLTGEGGYTF. Written as DNA, the CDR3 is TGTGCCAGCAGCCTGACAGGGGAGGGAGGCTACACCTTC. Variable domain in full (rest from reference TRBV5-8 and TRBJ1-2): EAGVTQSPTHLIKTRGQQATLRCSPISGHTSVYWYQQALGLGLQFLLWYDEGEERNRGNFPPRFSGRQFPNYSSELNVNALELEDSALYLCASSLTGEGGYTFGSGTRLTVV.

The J gene is TRBJ2-1, the V gene TRBV7-2; D is perhaps TRBD1 (5 bases). Germline V lookup: CDR1 SGHTA, CDR2 FQGNSA. The length of the CDR3 is 15 residues. The germline V and J ends were trimmed by 1 base and 4 bases, with 11 bases remaining between them. In DNA, the CDR3 is TGTGCCAGCAGCTTAGAGGGCAGGGCATACAATGAGCAGTTCTTC. Translating gives CASSLEGRAYNEQFF.

The J gene is TRBJ2-3, the V gene TRBV2; the match to TRBD2 covers 12 bases. The CDR3 is 14 residues long. CDR1 SNHLY and CDR2 FYNNEI come from the germline V gene. Trimming took 6 bases from V and 6 from J; bases not matched to a gene: 4. This chain's CDR3 is CASRDTSGGDTQYF. The CDR3 bases are TGTGCCAGCAGGGATACTAGCGGGGGGGATACGCAGTATTTT.

CDR3 in DNA: TGTGCCAGCAGCTTAGAGGTGGCAGGGGCTGGCTACACCTTC. Encoded protein: CASSLEVAGAGYTF. V gene TRBV7-2 combines with J gene TRBJ1-2, with D possibly matching TRBD1 (6 bases). The germline V gene encodes CDR1 SGHTA and CDR2 FQGNSA. Trimming removed 1 base at V and 7 bases at J, with 13 bases between. CDR3 length: 14 residues. Supplemented by reference TRBV7-2 and TRBJ1-2, the full variable domain reads GAGVSQSPSNKVTEKGKDVELRCDPISGHTALYWYRQSLGQGLEFLIYFQGNSAPDKSGLPSDRFSAERTGGSVSTLTIQRTQQEDSAVYLCASSLEVAGAGYTFGSGTRLTVV.

The V call is TRBV7-2, the J call TRBJ2-5, with D maybe TRBD1 (6 bases). CDR1 SGHTA and CDR2 FQGNSA come from the germline V gene. V lost 5 bases, J lost 3 bases, and 10 bases lay in between. The CDR3 spans 13 residues. The CDR3 region is CASSLNREETQYF. CDR3 nucleotide sequence: TGTGCCAGCAGCCTAAACAGGGAAGAGACCCAGTACTTC.

In this sample, this clone turned up once. The chain recombines TRBV7-3 with TRBJ1-4; TRBD1 might be the D (5 bases). V dropped 5 bases and J dropped 3 bases, with 13 bases sitting between them. The CDR3 runs to 15 residues. The germline CDR1 and CDR2 sequences are SGHTA and FQGTGA. CDR3 DNA sequence: TGTGCCAGCAGCATCACAGGAGGGCCTAATGAAAAACTGTTTTTT. It translates to CASSITGGPNEKLFF.

The chain carries TRBV4-3 and TRBJ2-2, with TRBD2 as a possible D gene (5 bases). This CDR3 spans 18 amino acids. Looked up from germline, CDR1 is LGHNA and CDR2 is YSLEER. Trimming pared 0 bases from V and 5 bases from J, leaving 19 bases between. This CDR3 reads CASSQDAATRGGTGELFF. CDR3 bases: TGCGCCAGCAGCCAAGATGCAGCAACGAGAGGAGGTACCGGGGAGCTGTTTTTT.

J is TRBJ2-2 and V is TRBV6-1; 7 bases agree with TRBD1. V shed 7 bases, J shed 0 bases, and the junction held 5 bases outside the gene matches. In germline, CDR1 is MNHNS, CDR2 SASEGT. The CDR3 runs to 15 residues. The CDR3 reads CASIRQGPNTGELFF. The DNA of the CDR3 is TGTGCCAGCATACGACAGGGACCGAACACCGGGGAGCTGTTTTTT.

CDR3 nucleotide sequence: TGCGCCAGCAGCCATGACCGAAACAGGGGCCGGACTGAAGCTTTCTTT. Protein: CASSHDRNRGRTEAFF. The chain carries TRBV4-1 and TRBJ1-1, with 7 bases fitting TRBD1. V gave up 3 bases and J gave up 5 bases; unmatched junction bases: 12. There are 16 residues in the CDR3. CDR1 is MGHRA, CDR2 YSYEKL, per germline.

The chain joins TRBV4-1 to TRBJ1-5; D gene ambiguous. Germline CDR1 MGHRA, CDR2 YSYEKL. Trimming took 0 bases from V and 5 from J, leaving 11 bases between them. The CDR3 extends over 15 amino acids. CDR3 sequence reads: CASSQEAGGYQPQHF. Written as DNA, the CDR3 is TGCGCCAGCAGCCAAGAAGCAGGTGGGTATCAGCCCCAGCATTTT.

V is TRBV7-9 and J is TRBJ1-1; maybe TRBD1 (6 bases). Trimming cost V 1 base and J 6 bases, with 9 bases left between them. Germline V CDR1 and CDR2: SEHNR, FQNEAQ (reference sequence). This CDR3 is 13 amino acids long. CDR3 coding DNA: TGTGCCAGCAGCTTAGACAGGGACGCTGAAGCTTTCTTT. This encodes CASSLDRDAEAFF.

The chain has TRBV4-3 and TRBJ1-1; TRBD1 is a possible D gene (6 bases). Germline CDR1 and CDR2: LGHNA and YSLEER. This CDR3 contains 14 residues. V lost 4 bases to trimming and J lost 5 bases, with 14 bases between them. CDR3 region: CASSRGQPGTEAFF. The CDR3 coding sequence is TGCGCCAGCAGCCGTGGACAGCCCGGGACTGAAGCTTTCTTT.

The rearrangement joins TRBV29-1 to TRBJ1-3; 10 nucleotides agree with TRBD1. The CDR3 has 13 amino acids. Germline values: CDR1 SQVTM, CDR2 ANQGSEA. The J segment lost 4 bases and the V segment lost 5 bases, leaving 2 bases of the junction unmatched. The CDR3 loop reads CSVRTGGGNTIYF. The CDR3 bases are TGCAGCGTTAGGACAGGGGGGGGAAACACCATATATTTT. The full variable domain, with the rest looked up from reference TRBV29-1 and TRBJ1-3, is SAVISQKPSRDICQRGTSLTIQCQVDSQVTMMFWYRQQPGQSLTLIATANQGSEATYESGFVIDKFPISRPNLTFSTLTVSNMSPEDSSIYLCSVRTGGGNTIYFGEGSWLTVV.

V usage is TRBV5-1 and J usage is TRBJ2-2, with D possibly TRBD2 on 8 matching bases. The V gene lost 4 bases and the J gene lost 6 bases, with 22 bases spanning the gap. CDR3 length equals 17 residues. CDR1 and CDR2 from the germline V gene are SGHRS and YFSETQ. The CDR3 DNA reads as TGCGCCAGCAGCCCGCATTGGACGGGAGGGGGCCCCGGGGAGCTGTTTTTT. Protein product: CASSPHWTGGGPGELFF.

This chain joins TRBV7-9 and TRBJ2-1; TRBD2 aligns across 13 bases. The CDR3 contains 18 residues. Germline CDR1 SEHNR, CDR2 FQNEAQ (reference sequence). J gave up 2 bases and V 2 bases, and 6 bases lay outside the gene matches. CDR3 DNA sequence: TGTGCCAGCAGCTTAACGGGACTAGCGGGATCTACCTACAATGAGCAGTTCTTC. Translation: CASSLTGLAGSTYNEQFF.

V gene TRBV4-1 combines with J gene TRBJ1-5; D might be TRBD1 (5 bases). The germline gives CDR1 MGHRA, CDR2 YSYEKL. V lost 1 base, J lost 4 bases, and 11 bases lay in between. The CDR3 runs 15 residues. CDR3 DNA sequence: TGCGCCAGCAGCCAAGTCGGGGCGGGAAATCAGCCCCAGCATTTT. As protein: CASSQVGAGNQPQHF.